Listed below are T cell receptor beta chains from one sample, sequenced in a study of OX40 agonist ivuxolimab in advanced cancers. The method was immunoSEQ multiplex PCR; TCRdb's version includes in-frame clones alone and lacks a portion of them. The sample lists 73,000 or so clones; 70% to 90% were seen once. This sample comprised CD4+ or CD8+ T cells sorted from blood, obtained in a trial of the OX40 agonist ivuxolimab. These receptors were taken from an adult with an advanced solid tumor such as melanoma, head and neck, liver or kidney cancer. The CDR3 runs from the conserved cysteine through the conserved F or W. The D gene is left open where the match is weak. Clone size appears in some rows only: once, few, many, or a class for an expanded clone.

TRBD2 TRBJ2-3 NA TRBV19 CASGLAANTDTQYF TGTGCCAGTGGCCTAGCGGCTAACACAGATACGCAGTATTTT
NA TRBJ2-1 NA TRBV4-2 CASSLGGYNEQFF TGTGCCAGCAGCCTTGGTGGTTACAATGAGCAGTTCTTC
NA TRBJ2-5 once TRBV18 CASSLGTNEGTQYF TGTGCCAGCTCACTCGGGACCAACGAGGGGACCCAGTACTTC
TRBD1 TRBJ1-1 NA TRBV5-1 CASSIQGEDTEAFF TGCGCCAGCAGCATACAGGGGGAAGACACTGAAGCTTTCTTT
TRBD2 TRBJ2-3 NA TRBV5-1 CASSSRGGSDTQYF TGCGCCAGCAGTTCCCGGGGGGGCTCAGATACGCAGTATTTT
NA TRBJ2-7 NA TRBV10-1 CASSETPYEQYF TGCGCCAGCAGTGAGACCCCCTACGAGCAGTACTTC
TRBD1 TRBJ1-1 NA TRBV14 CASSLGTALEAFF TGTGCCAGCAGCCTTGGGACAGCGCTTGAAGCTTTCTTT
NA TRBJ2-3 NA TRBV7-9 CASSLSRGRTDTQYF TGTGCCAGCAGCTTGAGCAGGGGGAGGACAGATACGCAGTATTTT
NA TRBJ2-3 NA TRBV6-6 CASGSGTASTDTQYF TGTGCCAGCGGAAGCGGGACAGCCAGCACAGATACGCAGTATTTT
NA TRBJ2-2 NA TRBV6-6 CASSYSGVGTGELFF TGTGCCAGCAGTTACTCAGGGGTGGGCACCGGGGAGCTGTTTTTT
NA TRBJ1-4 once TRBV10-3 CAISDQGGLNEKLFF TGTGCCATCAGTGACCAAGGGGGGCTTAATGAAAAACTGTTTTTT
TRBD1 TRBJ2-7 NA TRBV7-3 CASSLTGTGFYEQYF TGTGCCAGCAGCTTAACCGGGACAGGATTCTACGAGCAGTACTTC
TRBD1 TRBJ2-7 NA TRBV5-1 CASSSGTGGLDEQYF TGCGCCAGCAGCTCAGGTACAGGGGGCCTGGACGAGCAGTACTTC
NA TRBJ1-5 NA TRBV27 CASISSLYSNQPQHF TGTGCCAGCATCTCTAGCCTTTATAGCAATCAGCCCCAGCATTTT
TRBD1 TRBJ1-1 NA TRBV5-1 CASSGGQMNTEAFF TGCGCCAGCAGCGGGGGACAGATGAACACTGAAGCTTTCTTT
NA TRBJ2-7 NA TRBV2 CASSGPPLSEQYF TGTGCCAGCAGTGGGCCGCCCCTCTCCGAGCAGTACTTC
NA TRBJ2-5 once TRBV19 CASSTLLGLKSSETQYF TGTGCCAGTAGTACCCTGTTGGGGTTAAAGAGTTCGGAGACCCAGTACTTC
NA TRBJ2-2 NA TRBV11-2 CASSPPGLRGGELFF TGTGCCAGCAGCCCACCGGGACTCCGAGGCGGGGAGCTGTTTTTT
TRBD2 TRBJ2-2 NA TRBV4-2 CASTLGLAGGMGTGELFF TGTGCCAGCACCCTAGGACTAGCGGGGGGGATGGGCACCGGGGAGCTGTTTTTT
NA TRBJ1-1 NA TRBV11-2 CASSFIERSVPEAFF TGTGCCAGCAGCTTCATCGAAAGAAGTGTCCCTGAAGCTTTCTTT
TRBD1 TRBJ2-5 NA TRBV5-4 CASSTRDRGQETQYF TGTGCCAGCAGCACGCGGGACAGGGGACAAGAGACCCAGTACTTC
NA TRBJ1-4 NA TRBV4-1 CASSLILTGTNEKLFF TGCGCCAGCAGCCTGATCCTGACAGGAACTAATGAAAAACTGTTTTTT
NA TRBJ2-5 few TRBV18 CASSPTGYGETQYF TGTGCCAGCTCACCTACAGGGTATGGAGAGACCCAGTACTTC
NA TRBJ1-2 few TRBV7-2 CASSLEDGGTGKGYTF TGTGCCAGCAGCTTAGAAGATGGAGGGACTGGGAAAGGCTACACCTTC
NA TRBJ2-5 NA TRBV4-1 CASSQAVRETQYF TGCGCCAGCAGCCAAGCGGTTAGGGAGACCCAGTACTTC
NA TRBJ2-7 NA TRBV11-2 CASSTYSLLPSEQYF TGTGCCAGCAGCACGTACTCGCTTCTTCCTAGCGAGCAGTACTTC
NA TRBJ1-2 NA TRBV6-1 CASSTGDLNYGYTF TGTGCCAGCAGCACAGGCGACTTAAACTATGGCTACACCTTC
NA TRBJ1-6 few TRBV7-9 CASSDTQGRTAPLHF TGTGCCAGCAGCGATACCCAGGGGCGAACGGCACCCCTCCACTTT
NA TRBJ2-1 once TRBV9 CASSGRLPRDEQFF TGTGCCAGCAGCGGCCGCCTCCCCAGGGATGAGCAGTTCTTC
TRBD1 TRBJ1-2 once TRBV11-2 CASSSQGWTGNYGYTF TGTGCCAGCAGCTCCCAGGGGTGGACAGGGAACTATGGCTACACCTTC
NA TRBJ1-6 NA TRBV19 CASRVPNSPLHF TGTGCCAGCCGGGTCCCAAATTCACCCCTCCACTTT
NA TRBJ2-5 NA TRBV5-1 CASSFGTSRETQYF TGCGCCAGCAGCTTCGGGACTTCTCGGGAGACCCAGTACTTC
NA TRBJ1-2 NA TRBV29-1 CSAAPPGGGYTF TGCAGCGCGGCACCCCCCGGCGGGGGCTACACCTTC
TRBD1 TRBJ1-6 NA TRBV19 CASTLGDRKNSPLHF TGTGCCAGTACCCTAGGGGACAGGAAGAATTCACCCCTCCACTTT
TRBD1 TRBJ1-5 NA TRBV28 CASSSTGAHLGQPQHF TGTGCCAGCAGTTCGACAGGGGCGCATCTGGGTCAGCCCCAGCATTTT
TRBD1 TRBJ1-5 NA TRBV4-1 CASSQDPQGAASLQPQHF TGCGCCAGCAGCCAAGACCCACAGGGGGCCGCCTCCCTCCAGCCCCAGCATTTT
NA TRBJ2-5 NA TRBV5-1 CATRWGTQETQYF TGCGCCACCCGGTGGGGGACCCAAGAGACCCAGTACTTC
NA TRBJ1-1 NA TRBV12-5 CATRGLHKNTEAFF TGTGCTACCCGGGGTCTACATAAGAACACTGAAGCTTTCTTT
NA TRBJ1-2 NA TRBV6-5 CASSSDKVGTF TGTGCCAGCAGTTCGGACAAGGTGGGCACCTTC
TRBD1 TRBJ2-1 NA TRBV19 CASTPDRGLRSYNEQFF TGTGCCAGTACCCCGGACAGGGGGCTTCGCTCCTACAATGAGCAGTTCTTC
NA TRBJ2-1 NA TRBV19 CASSRDYNEQFF TGTGCCAGTAGTAGGGACTACAATGAGCAGTTCTTC